This paragraph reports one TCR beta chain. As processed by the authors: Reference gene primer amplification gave nucleated cell count estimates. The table came from immunoSEQ multiplex PCR; TCRdb's copy has only in-frame clones and leaves some out. That table supplies the V and J calls and clone size; D and trimming were determined from the DNA. Seen here are 350,000 to 400,000 clones, just over 90% observed once, and the top ten hold about 0.78%. These data are taken from a study of blood T cell repertoires in COVID-19. Overall study: From the United States, Italy and Spain came samples of acute and convalescent COVID-19.

The CDR3 has 13 amino acids. The ends were cut back, 7 bases at V and 4 bases at J, with 11 bases in the middle. Germline V lookup: CDR1 SNHLY, CDR2 FYNNEI. Enrollees, about 18 to 95 years old, lived in 24 US areas. It was within 2 weeks before study entry that exposed participants met a COVID-19 case. The material sequenced was PBMCs or T cells enriched from blood (not recorded which). This clonotype was sampled from a woman aged 40 to 49 who had been exposed to COVID-19. The gene calls are TRBV2 and TRBJ2-1; D may be TRBD2 (6 bases). CDR3 bases: TGTGCCAGCAAGGGGAGGACATACAATGAGCAGTTCTTC. It translates to CASKGRTYNEQFF.